Presented here are 3 T cell receptor beta chains from one specimen sequenced in a study of T cell changes during pregnancy in multiple sclerosis. Assay: immunoSEQ multiplex PCR; the TCRdb copy retains only in-frame clones and omits some. The sample shows under 70,000 clones, about 89% of them seen only once. The input for sequencing was CD4+ T cells from peripheral blood mononuclear cells, taken after pregnancy. Receptors were obtained from a female donor in good health, enrolled as a control in a pregnancy study.

The chain combines TRBV6-1 with TRBJ2-3, with 8 bases identical to TRBD1. Unmatched junction bases numbered 1, after V lost 6 bases and J lost 2 bases. This CDR3 comprises 13 residues. CDR1 is MNHNS and CDR2 is SASEGT in the germline V gene. CDR3 nucleotides: TGTGCCAGCAGGGGACAGGTCACAGATACGCAGTATTTT. As protein: CASRGQVTDTQYF.

Comments on this clone: An end of the junction does not agree with germline; a read error may underlie this. The chain recombines TRBV7-7 with TRBJ2-1; TRBD2 aligns across 8 bases. The CDR3 runs to 15 residues. The V gene's germline CDR1 is SSHAT and CDR2 FNYEAQ (reference sequence). The CDR3 region has the DNA TGTGCTAGCAGCTTAGTCGCGGGGGGCGGGGATGAGCAGTTCTTC. Translating gives CASSLVAGGGDEQFF.

This chain joins TRBV9 and TRBJ2-3, with TRBD2 matching over 8 bases. V lost 4 bases to trimming and J lost 5 bases; unmatched junction nucleotides: 9. From germline, CDR1 is SGDLS and CDR2 YYNGEE. The CDR3 extends over 15 amino acids. The CDR3 loop reads CASSPLSGGGDTQYF. CDR3 nucleotides: TGTGCCAGCAGCCCCCTGTCGGGGGGGGGAGATACGCAGTATTTT.